These 27 T cell receptor beta chains originate from one sample sequenced in a study of PD-L1 blockade in urothelial cancer. Measured with immunoSEQ multiplex PCR; TCRdb has only the in-frame clones, and not every one. The sample shows around 80,000 clones, around 90% of them seen only once. The time point here: peripheral blood 6 weeks after treatment start. This sample comprised PBMCs, obtained around atezolizumab (anti-PD-L1) treatment. These receptors all stem from a woman at least 80 years old with urothelial cancer.

The chain couples TRBV27 to TRBJ1-4; possible D gene TRBD1, 5 bases. The V end lost 2 bases, the J end lost 11 bases, and 15 bases lay between the germline ends. Germline V gene lookup returns CDR1 MNHEY and CDR2 SMNVEV (reference sequence). The CDR3 sequence is 14 residues long. CDR3: CASSLNRGKGKLFF. The CDR3 DNA follows: TGTGCCAGCAGTTTAAACCGGGGGAAAGGGAAACTGTTTTTT.

This sequence joins TRBV4-1 and TRBJ2-5; no clear D gene. Trimming left V 1 base short and J 2 bases short, with 8 bases between. In germline, CDR1 is MGHRA, CDR2 YSYEKL. The CDR3 is 14 amino acids. The CDR3 DNA reads as TGCGCCAGCAGCCAAGTCCAGATACAAGAGACCCAGTACTTC. Amino acid sequence: CASSQVQIQETQYF.

The V and J genes are TRBV11-1 and TRBJ1-1, with no clear D. The CDR3 has 13 residues. From germline, CDR1 is SGHAT and CDR2 FQDESV (reference sequence). Trimming stripped 5 bases from V and 1 base from J, with 8 bases between. CDR3 bases: TGTGCCAGCAGCCGATTGAGGAACACTGAAGCTTTCTTT. Translating gives CASSRLRNTEAFF.

The V gene is TRBV9, the J gene TRBJ2-2; 11 bases map to TRBD1. The CDR3 runs 15 residues. Per the germline V gene, CDR1 is SGDLS and CDR2 is YYNGEE. Trimming cost V 3 bases and J 7 bases; bases outside gene matches: 5. CDR3 amino acids: CASSALGQGVGELFF. Here the CDR3 DNA reads TGTGCCAGCAGCGCCCTGGGACAGGGGGTCGGGGAGCTGTTTTTT. Based on the CDR3 plus reference TRBV9 and TRBJ2-2, the full variable domain is DSGVTQTPKHLITATGQRVTLRCSPRSGDLSVYWYQQSLDQGLQFLIQYYNGEERAKGNILERFSAQQFPDLHSELNLSSLELGDSALYFCASSALGQGVGELFFGEGSRLTVL.

The rearrangement joins TRBV6-5 to TRBJ1-1; 8 nucleotides agree with TRBD1. This CDR3 has 14 amino acids. Germline CDR1 and CDR2: MNHEY and SVGAGI. The V segment lost 6 bases and the J segment 4 bases; nucleotides outside the gene matches: 7. CDR3 nucleotide sequence: TGTGCCAGCAGATTCCAGGGGGCAGGCACTGAAGCTTTCTTT. Translating it yields CASRFQGAGTEAFF.

V gene TRBV25-1 combines with J gene TRBJ2-7; 8 bases align to TRBD1. Germline V lookup: CDR1 MGHDK, CDR2 SYGVNS. The CDR3 length is 15 residues. J was trimmed by 0 bases and V by 1 base; bases with no gene match: 2. CDR3 amino acids: CASSEFRGHSYEQYF. The CDR3 DNA sequence: TGTGCCAGCAGTGAATTCAGGGGGCACTCCTACGAGCAGTACTTC.

The chain joins TRBV28 to TRBJ2-1, with 9 bases aligning to TRBD2. CDR1 and CDR2 from the germline V gene are MDHEN and SYDVKM. This CDR3 spans 19 amino acids. Trimming took 3 bases from V and 7 from J; bases not matched to a gene: 19. This CDR3 is CASSFGPRGAGGPRNEQFF. CDR3 in DNA: TGTGCCAGCAGTTTCGGTCCTCGGGGGGCGGGAGGGCCTCGGAATGAGCAGTTCTTC.

This clone was seen only a few times. The DNA of the CDR3 is TGTGCCAGTAGCCGGGACAGGGGAAACTATGGCTACACCTTC. Translated, it gives CASSRDRGNYGYTF. The rearrangement joins TRBV19 to TRBJ1-2; 10 positions match TRBD1. V was pared by 6 bases and J by 2 bases, with 3 bases of the junction left unmatched. The V gene's germline CDR1 is LNHDA and CDR2 SQIVND (reference sequence). The CDR3 is made up of 14 amino acids.

The V and J genes are TRBV2 and TRBJ2-5; 12 bases line up with TRBD2. Looked up from germline, CDR1 is SNHLY and CDR2 is FYNNEI. The CDR3 loop spans 15 amino acids. Trimming took 6 bases from V and 4 from J; bases not matched to a gene: 6. CDR3 nucleotides: TGTGCCAGCAGCAGACTAGCGGGGGAGGGAGAGACCCAGTACTTC. Translating it yields CASSRLAGEGETQYF.

The chain uses TRBV6-5 and TRBJ2-1, with D uncertain. This CDR3 has 15 residues. CDR1 MNHEY and CDR2 SVGAGI come from the germline V gene. The V gene lost 0 bases and the J gene lost 6 bases, with 12 bases spanning the gap. The CDR3: CASSYSPGRPNEQFF. The CDR3 nucleotides read TGTGCCAGCAGTTACTCTCCCGGCAGGCCCAATGAGCAGTTCTTC.

The V and J genes are TRBV6-1 and TRBJ1-6; D is ambiguous. The CDR3 is 13 residues long. CDR1 and CDR2 from the germline V gene are MNHNS and SASEGT. V was cut by 3 bases and J by 8 bases, with 8 bases left in between. As DNA, the CDR3 is TGTGCCAGCAGTGATCGGTCCCATTCACCCCTCCACTTT. It encodes CASSDRSHSPLHF.

V usage is TRBV7-9 and J usage is TRBJ2-7; TRBD2 aligns across 9 bases. CDR3 length: 17 residues. Per germline, CDR1 SEHNR and CDR2 FQNEAQ (reference sequence). Unmatched junction bases numbered 11, after V lost 1 base and J lost 4 bases. The CDR3 sequence: CASSLVSVREGRYEQYF. The CDR3 region has the DNA TGTGCCAGCAGCTTAGTCTCCGTGCGGGAGGGCCGGTACGAGCAGTACTTC.

The genes are TRBV15 and TRBJ2-5; D remains unclear. Trimming shortened V by 8 bases and J by 1 base, and 11 bases separated the two germline ends. Germline loops: CDR1 LNHNV, CDR2 YYDKDF (reference sequence). The CDR3 consists of 13 residues. The CDR3 coding sequence is TGTGCCACCGCCCGAGGCAGCCAAGAGACCCAGTACTTC. Amino acid sequence: CATARGSQETQYF.

The chain uses TRBV7-9 and TRBJ1-1; 7 positions agree with TRBD1. V gave up 5 bases and J gave up 4 bases; unmatched junction bases: 7. Germline CDR1 is SEHNR and CDR2 is FQNEAQ (reference sequence). The CDR3 is 14 amino acids. The CDR3 DNA reads as TGTGCCAGCAGCCGGCAGACAGGGATCACTGAAGCTTTCTTT. Translated, it gives CASSRQTGITEAFF.

This chain joins TRBV10-3 and TRBJ1-2; 7 bases align to TRBD1. The CDR3 contains 15 residues. Trimming at V came to 4 bases and at J to 2 bases, leaving 7 bases not matched to a gene. In germline, CDR1 is ENHRY, CDR2 SYGVKD. The CDR3, as DNA: TGTGCCATCAGTGTAGGGGGCAGTCTGAACTATGGCTACACCTTC. Its protein is CAISVGGSLNYGYTF.

The V and J genes are TRBV6-1 and TRBJ2-7; 9 bases match TRBD1. V shed 10 bases, J shed 1 base, and the junction held 2 bases outside the gene matches. The germline CDR1 and CDR2 sequences are MNHNS and SASEGT. This CDR3 has 12 amino acids. This chain's CDR3 is CATDRGSYEQYF. The CDR3 DNA reads as TGTGCCACCGACAGGGGGTCCTACGAGCAGTACTTC.

This clone was seen just once. The rearrangement joins TRBV6-5 to TRBJ1-1; D is perhaps TRBD1 (6 bases). V lost 2 bases and J lost 6, with 16 bases in between. This CDR3 has 15 amino acids. Germline V gives CDR1 MNHEY, CDR2 SVGAGI. The DNA for the CDR3 is TGTGCCAGCAGTTACGAGGGGGGGAGGGGCGCTGAAGCTTTCTTT. It specifies CASSYEGGRGAEAFF.

The chain links TRBV25-1 to TRBJ2-5; TRBD1 might be the D (6 bases). Looked up from germline, CDR1 is MGHDK and CDR2 is SYGVNS. CDR3 size: 14 residues. Trimming stripped 3 bases from V and 2 bases from J, with 10 bases between. This chain's CDR3 is CASSDVQGQETQYF. CDR3 DNA sequence: TGTGCCAGCAGTGATGTACAGGGACAAGAGACCCAGTACTTC.

In its sample, this clone was seen a few times. The genes are TRBV30 and TRBJ1-1; D unclear. The CDR3 length is 13 residues. The germline CDR1 and CDR2 sequences are GTSNPN and SVGIG (reference sequence). Trimming left V 0 bases short and J 3 bases short, with 8 bases between. The CDR3 DNA sequence: TGTGCCTGGAGTGTACGGAGGGACACTGAAGCTTTCTTT. Translation: CAWSVRRDTEAFF.

The rearrangement uses TRBV7-9 and TRBJ2-1; 10 nucleotides match TRBD2. There are 14 residues in the CDR3. After removal of 11 bases from V and 9 bases from J, the junction contained 13 bases not matched to a gene. Germline CDR1 SEHNR, CDR2 FQNEAQ (reference sequence). The CDR3 protein is CAVRASGSYGEQFF. The CDR3 bases are TGTGCCGTCAGGGCTAGCGGGAGTTACGGTGAGCAGTTCTTC.

J is TRBJ2-3 and V is TRBV29-1; 12 positions agree with TRBD2. Germline CDR1 reads SQVTM; CDR2 reads ANQGSEA. This CDR3 has 16 amino acids. The ends lost 1 base at V and 1 base at J; junction bases unmatched: 3. In DNA form, the CDR3 reads TGCAGCGTTGAAGGACTAGCGGGAGTCCGCACAGATACGCAGTATTTT. It yields the protein CSVEGLAGVRTDTQYF.

The genes are TRBV10-1 and TRBJ2-1; 13 bases match TRBD2. The CDR3 covers 19 residues. Germline V gene data show CDR1 as WNHNN and CDR2 as SYGVQD (reference sequence). J gave up 0 bases and V 3 bases, and 8 bases lay outside the gene matches. CDR3 sequence (DNA): TGCGCCAGCAGTGAAGGGACTAGCGGGGATACCAGCTCCTACAATGAGCAGTTCTTC. Protein: CASSEGTSGDTSSYNEQFF.

This chain uses TRBV5-1 with TRBJ1-1; D remains unclear. With 4 bases removed from V and 1 base from J, the gap between germline ends came to 11 bases. This CDR3 contains 14 residues. Germline-derived CDR1 and CDR2 are SGHRS and YFSETQ. DNA of the CDR3: TGCGCCAGCAGCCCACACCTAGGGAACACTGAAGCTTTCTTT. This translates into CASSPHLGNTEAFF.

This rearrangement joins TRBV5-1 to TRBJ1-1, with D unclear. The CDR3 length is 14 residues. The germline CDR1 and CDR2 sequences are SGHRS and YFSETQ. Between the trimmed V and J ends, which lost 5 bases and 1 base, there was a span of 12 bases. This CDR3 reads CASSFTQPNTEAFF. The CDR3 nucleotides read TGCGCCAGCAGTTTTACACAGCCGAACACTGAAGCTTTCTTT.

The V call is TRBV7-8, the J call TRBJ1-1, with D hard to call. This CDR3 has 13 amino acids. Germline V gives CDR1 SGHVS, CDR2 FQNEAQ. V was pared by 1 base and J by 3 bases, with 6 bases between. In DNA, the CDR3 is TGTGCCAGCAGCTTAGACAGAGACACTGAAGCTTTCTTT. This gives the protein CASSLDRDTEAFF.

The V and J genes are TRBV5-1 and TRBJ1-1; D gene uncertain. With 0 bases removed from V and 5 bases from J, the gap between germline ends came to 5 bases. The germline gives CDR1 SGHRS, CDR2 YFSETQ. This CDR3 comprises 12 residues. The CDR3 here is CASSLDLTEAFF. Written as DNA, the CDR3 is TGCGCCAGCAGCTTGGATCTAACTGAAGCTTTCTTT.

This clone showed up just once. This sequence joins TRBV29-1 and TRBJ1-2; TRBD1 matches at 7 bases. The J segment lost 1 base and the V segment lost 4 bases, leaving 15 bases of the junction unmatched. The CDR3 runs 17 residues. CDR1 SQVTM and CDR2 ANQGSEA come from the germline V gene. CDR3 in amino acids: CSVGSLQGSGGNYGYTF. CDR3 in DNA: TGCAGCGTTGGGTCCCTACAGGGATCAGGGGGTAACTATGGCTACACCTTC.